The present T cell receptor (beta chain) was sequenced within a study of shared clonotypes between healthy human individuals. Between the trimmed V and J ends, which lost 4 bases and 10 bases, there was a span of 16 bases. This CDR3 has 14 amino acids. Germline V gene lookup returns CDR1 MGHRA and CDR2 YSYEKL. The repertoire was sequenced with immunoSEQ multiplex PCR; TCRdb's copy has only in-frame clones and lacks some. The sample shows 110,000 or so clones, roughly two thirds of them seen only once. This clonotype was obtained from a woman in her 30s in good health. The sequenced material came from memory CD8+ T cells sorted from blood. Specified subset: CD45RO+ cells pooled with CCR7-negative TemRA cells. The chain uses TRBV4-1 and TRBJ2-2, with D possibly TRBD2 on 5 matching bases. The CDR3 is CASSPIALASELFF. Here the CDR3 DNA reads TGCGCCAGCAGCCCCATCGCCCTAGCATCGGAGCTGTTTTTT.